The present TCR beta chain was sequenced within a study of blood T cell repertoires in COVID-19. Across the study: Acute-phase and convalescent COVID-19 samples originated in the United States, Italy and Spain. The cDNA or gDNA used as material had been derived from T cells, B-cell-depleted T cells, or PBMCs.

Libraries were prepared by immunoSEQ multiplex PCR; TCRdb keeps only in-frame clonotypes and omits some of them. Among over 300,000 clones listed, about nine tenths were seen once. Cohort placement rested on clinical history that participants reported themselves. Two negative PCRs, clearance, or symptom resolution characterized the recovered Cohort 3 donors. The receptor was isolated from a woman aged 40 to 50 who had recovered from COVID-19. The sequencing sample was made of PBMCs or T cells enriched from blood (not recorded which).

The CDR3 region is CASSPEAFSNQPQHF. CDR3 nucleotide sequence: TGTGCCAGCAGCCCCGAGGCTTTTAGCAATCAGCCCCAGCATTTT. The chain carries TRBV9 and TRBJ1-5, with D hard to call. Trimming removed 4 bases at V and 0 bases at J, with 11 bases between. Germline-derived CDR1 and CDR2 are SGDLS and YYNGEE. The CDR3 length is 15 residues. Full variable domain (remainder filled in from reference TRBV9 and TRBJ1-5): DSGVTQTPKHLITATGQRVTLRCSPRSGDLSVYWYQQSLDQGLQFLIQYYNGEERAKGNILERFSAQQFPDLHSELNLSSLELGDSALYFCASSPEAFSNQPQHFGDGTRLSIL.